This paragraph covers one T cell receptor beta chain sequence. The antigen is not known. In the same sample, other DNA sequences code for this CDR3. Assay used: immunoSEQ multiplex PCR; TCRdb lists only in-frame clones, some missing. There are about 1,800,000 clones in the sample; about 95% occur only once, and roughly 1% lies in the top ten. This record comes from a study of shared clonotypes between healthy human individuals. Study conclusions and caveats: The four-donor shared clonotypes exceeded non-shared clonotypes in generation probability, with non-shared ones scoring lower.

Selected positively for CCR7 and CD45RO-negative, naive CD8 cells excluded terminally differentiated effector memory CD45RA+ cells. The length of the CDR3 is 12 residues. The germline V gene has CDR1 SEHNR and CDR2 FQNEAQ (reference sequence). V lost 5 bases, J lost 5 bases, and 6 bases lay in between. Input material: naive CD8+ T cells sorted from blood. The TCR sequence derives from a man aged 18 to 29 in good health. V usage is TRBV7-9 and J usage is TRBJ2-2; D not resolved. CDR3 protein: CASSLRTGELFF. The CDR3 bases are TGTGCCAGCAGCCTCCGGACCGGGGAGCTGTTTTTT.